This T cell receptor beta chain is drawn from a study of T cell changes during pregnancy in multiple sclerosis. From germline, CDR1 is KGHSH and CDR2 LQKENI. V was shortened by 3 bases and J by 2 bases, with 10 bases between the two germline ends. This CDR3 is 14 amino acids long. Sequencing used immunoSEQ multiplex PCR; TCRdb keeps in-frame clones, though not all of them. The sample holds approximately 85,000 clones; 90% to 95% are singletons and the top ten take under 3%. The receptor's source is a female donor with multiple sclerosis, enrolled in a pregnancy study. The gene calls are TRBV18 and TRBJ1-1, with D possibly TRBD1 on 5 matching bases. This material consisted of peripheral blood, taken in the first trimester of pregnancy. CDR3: CASSPRAANTEAFF. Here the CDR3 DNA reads TGTGCCAGCTCACCCAGGGCGGCTAACACTGAAGCTTTCTTT.